This TCR beta chain was retrieved from a study of T cells after yellow fever vaccination (dated by TCRdb to the late 2010s). About the investigation overall: The SMART-Seq v4 Ultra Low Input RNA kit was used to prepare libraries from fractions with low cell numbers. To follow T-cell clones before and after both primary and booster YFV17D yellow fever vaccination, bulk TCR alpha and beta repertoires underwent longitudinal sequencing. The cohort comprised two healthy male donors, one aged 18 to 30 and one aged 30 to 40 years. Blood was drawn at multiple timepoints before and after primary and secondary immunization, with bulk PBMC replicates and cell subsets isolated.

This specimen's treatment or condition label, per the study, means: live attenuated yellow fever vaccine strain. At every blood-draw timepoint, two biological replicates of bulk PBMCs were collected. A standard Ficoll-Paque protocol was used to isolate PBMCs from peripheral blood. TriZol was used to extract RNA from bulk PBMCs, CD4 and CD8 fractions, and dextramer-positive and dextramer-negative fractions. Of note for this clonotype: Its antigen specificity is not known. No quality values exist for individual bases; no much larger clone is one base distant.

Here is what the overall study found, with its caveats: Computational filtering was required because FACS-sorted repertoires could contain abundant contaminating clonotypes from the bulk population. Compared with the primary T-cell response, the secondary T-cell response was weaker but faster, peaking on day 5 rather than day 15. A small fraction of clonotypes showed up in both the CD4 and CD8 compartments, probably as a result of convergent recombination. Because the study included only a couple of donors, the extent to which the findings can be generalized is limited. Most clones expanded after primary vaccination were re-detected after the booster (around 96% of CD4 and 88% of CD8), suggesting broad memory maintenance.

Instrument on record: Illumina NovaSeq 6000. Synthesis of TCR cDNA relied on 5'RACE template switching, a step that introduced a universal primer site along with unique molecular identifiers. Priming for cDNA synthesis came from both the TCR alpha and TCR beta constant segments. Library amplification involved two PCR steps, and the second step added sample barcodes and sequencing adapters. Sequencing of libraries was performed on Illumina HiSeq 2500 (2x100 bp) or NovaSeq (2x150 bp). The original pipeline was this. MIGEC was used to demultiplex reads and collapse the reads into UMI consensus sequences, and MiXCR was used for V(D)J alignment. Vaccine-responding clonotypes were identified with edgeR using replicate PBMC samples, with FDR below 0.01 and a log2 fold change above 5 up to day 15 being required. Bulk clonotypes were assigned CD4 or CD8 identity according to which sequenced CD4 or CD8 repertoire held them at higher abundance. TCRdb cleaned the public reads at Q25 with fastp, built clones with MiXCR and kept in-frame beta chains. Here each entry gathers all rows of one CDR3 protein and keeps the most common genes and DNA. The V and J calls were determined by TCRdb, not by the authors. For this sample there are a few hundred thousand distinct CDR3 sequences; 4% appear just once. In total, the top ten clones hold more than 20% of the sample.

This clonotype was obtained from a man aged 18 to 30 who received the YFV17D yellow fever vaccine. The sample here was PBMCs, taken 5 days after the yellow fever booster vaccination.

The DNA reads as follows: TGTGCCAGCAGCCGAGACAGGGCGGCCACTGAAGCTTTCTTT. It is translated as CASSRDRAATEAFF. The sequence is built from TRBV27 and TRBJ1-1; the junction holds 7 bases that match TRBD1. Trimming takes 6 bases off V and 4 bases off J; junction bases not matched to a gene: 8. Measured from the cysteine to the phenylalanine, the CDR3 is 14 residues long. The retained sequence is limited to the CDR3, 42 bases, with the frame set at the first base. In the germline V gene (reference sequence), CDR1 corresponds to MNHEY and CDR2 to SMNVEV.